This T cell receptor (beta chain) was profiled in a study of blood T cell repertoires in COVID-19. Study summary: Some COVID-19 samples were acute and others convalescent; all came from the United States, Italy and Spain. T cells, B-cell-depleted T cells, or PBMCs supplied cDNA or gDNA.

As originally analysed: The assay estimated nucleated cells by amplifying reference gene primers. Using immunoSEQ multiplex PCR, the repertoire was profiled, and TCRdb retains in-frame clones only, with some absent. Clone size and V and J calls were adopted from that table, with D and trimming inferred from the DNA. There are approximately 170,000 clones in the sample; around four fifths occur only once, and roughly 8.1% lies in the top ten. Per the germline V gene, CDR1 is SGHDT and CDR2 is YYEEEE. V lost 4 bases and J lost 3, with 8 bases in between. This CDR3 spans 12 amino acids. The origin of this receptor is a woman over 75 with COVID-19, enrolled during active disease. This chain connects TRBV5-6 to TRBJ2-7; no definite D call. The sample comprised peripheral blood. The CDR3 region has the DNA TGTGCCAGCAGCCCCCGAGGCTACGAGCAGTACTTC. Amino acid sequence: CASSPRGYEQYF.